These 13 T cell receptor beta chains were sequenced from one sample in a study of regulatory T cells in long-lasting Graves disease. Library construction for TCR beta used iRepertoire HTBI primers and Arm-PCR of CDR3 regions. TCRdb re-derived calls from the multiplex PCR reads in MiXCR, one entry per CDR3 protein. The table lists more than 450,000 distinct CDR3 sequences, more than 10% of them singletons, with roughly 8.2% in the top ten. This sample's time point: newly diagnosed GD, antithyroid drugs for less than 3 months. PBMCs were the source of the RNA used for TCR sequencing. A further study also used this sample, focusing on T cells in Graves' hyperthyroidism and ophthalmopathy.

The specimen was peripheral blood mononuclear cells (PBMCs), collected at new diagnosis, from a patient treated with antithyroid drugs. The source is a woman aged 25-40 years with Graves disease.

This clonotype was counted ten times or more. One junction end does not reproduce the germline sequence, and a read error may be involved. In DNA, the CDR3 is TGTGCCAGCAGCCCCAAGAGCGGGTCCTTCAATGAGCAGTTCTTC. Its protein product is CASSPKSGSFNEQFF. This sequence joins TRBV7-3 and TRBJ2-1; D possibly corresponds to TRBD2 (6 bases). The CDR3 loop spans 15 amino acids. CDR1 and CDR2 from the germline V gene are SGHTA and FQGTGA. Filled out from reference TRBV7-3 and TRBJ2-1, the complete variable domain reads GAGVSQTPSNKVTEKGKYVELRCDPISGHTALYWYRQSLGQGPEFLIYFQGTGAADDSGLPNDRFFAVRPEGSVSTLKIQRTERGDSAVYLCASSPKSGSFNEQFFGPGTRLTVL.

This clonotype was seen ten or more times. The chain links TRBV6-2 or TRBV6-3 to TRBJ2-7, with TRBD1 matching 12 bases. V trimming: 7 bases; J trimming: 7 bases; junction bases outside the gene matches: 11. This CDR3 spans 15 amino acids. Germline-derived CDR1 and CDR2 are MNHEY and SVGEGT. CDR3 nucleotides: TGTGCCAGCATCCGCCGGGACAGGGGGCTTGTGGAGCAGTACTTC. Translation: CASIRRDRGLVEQYF.

This clonotype was seen many times. V and J are TRBV30 and TRBJ2-5, with D maybe TRBD2 (6 bases). CDR1 and CDR2 from the germline V gene are GTSNPN and SVGIG (reference sequence). This CDR3 comprises 14 residues. V lost 2 bases to trimming and J lost 2 bases, with 12 bases between them. Here the CDR3 reads CAWSWRSGQETQYF. The DNA for the CDR3 is TGTGCCTGGAGTTGGCGGAGCGGGCAAGAGACCCAGTACTTC. Drawing the rest from reference TRBV30 and TRBJ2-5, the complete variable domain is SQTIHQWPATLVQPVGSPLSLECTVEGTSNPNLYWYRQAAGRGLQLLFYSVGIGQISSEVPQNLSASRPQDRQFILSSKKLLLSDSGFYLCAWSWRSGQETQYFGPGTRLLVL.

This clonotype occurred many times. V gene TRBV19 combines with J gene TRBJ2-5; 9 nucleotides agree with TRBD1. J was trimmed by 4 bases and V by 5 bases; bases with no gene match: 8. The CDR3 spans 15 residues. Germline V gene sequence: CDR1 LNHDA, CDR2 SQIVND (reference sequence). This CDR3 is CASSAQGAIGETQYF. DNA for the CDR3: TGTGCCAGTAGTGCACAGGGGGCGATAGGAGAGACCCAGTACTTC.

This CDR3 reads CASSYPEGDTGELFF. Here the CDR3 DNA reads TGTGCCAGCAGTTACCCAGAAGGGGACACCGGGGAGCTGTTTTTT. The rearrangement uses TRBV6-2 or TRBV6-3 and TRBJ2-2; weak D call: TRBD1 (5 bases). Trimming left V 2 bases short and J 3 bases short, with 10 bases between. The length of the CDR3 is 15 residues. Germline CDR1 is MNHEY and CDR2 is SVGEGT.

This clonotype has a handful of counts. The J gene is TRBJ2-2, the V gene TRBV25-1, with D possibly being TRBD1 (5 bases). This CDR3 contains 17 residues. Trimming stripped 0 bases from V and 2 bases from J, with 13 bases between. CDR1 MGHDK and CDR2 SYGVNS come from the germline V gene. CDR3 protein: CASSEYRVTVNTGELFF. CDR3 DNA: TGTGCCAGCAGTGAATATAGGGTGACAGTAAACACCGGGGAGCTGTTTTTT.

V and J are TRBV4-3 and TRBJ2-7; the D gene is possibly TRBD1 (5 bases). The germline V gene encodes CDR1 LGHNA and CDR2 YSLEER. The germline V and J ends were trimmed by 2 bases and 6 bases, with 17 bases remaining between them. CDR3 size: 15 residues. The CDR3 nucleotides read TGCGCCAGCAGCCAAAAAGGGGTGGGAAGAGGCGAGCAGTACTTC. It encodes CASSQKGVGRGEQYF.

The genes are TRBV6-5 and TRBJ1-2; 12 bases match TRBD1. CDR1 MNHEY and CDR2 SVGAGI come from the germline V gene. The trim removed 4 bases at V and 8 bases at J, leaving 5 bases unmatched. The CDR3 sequence is 14 residues long. The CDR3 nucleotides read TGTGCCAGCAGTTCGGGACAGGGGGCATCGGGCTACACCTTC. This translates into CASSSGQGASGYTF.

The chain links TRBV7-2 to TRBJ1-2; D remains unclear. Germline loops: CDR1 SGHTA, CDR2 FQGNSA. This CDR3 contains 15 residues. Deletions cut 3 bases from V and 0 bases from J, with 11 bases between. The DNA of the CDR3 is TGTGCCAGCAGCTTCGGACGCCAGGCTAACTATGGCTACACCTTC. This translates into CASSFGRQANYGYTF. The full variable domain, completed using reference TRBV7-2 and TRBJ1-2, is GAGVSQSPSNKVTEKGKDVELRCDPISGHTALYWYRQSLGQGLEFLIYFQGNSAPDKSGLPSDRFSAERTGGSVSTLTIQRTQQEDSAVYLCASSFGRQANYGYTFGSGTRLTVV.

The V gene is TRBV27, the J gene TRBJ1-1; D is unresolved. The V and J ends lost 5 bases and 1 base respectively, with 11 bases between them. CDR1 is MNHEY and CDR2 is SMNVEV in the germline V gene (reference sequence). This CDR3 has 14 residues. The DNA of the CDR3 is TGTGCCAGCAGTCACCCGGGGTCGAACACTGAAGCTTTCTTT. This sequence encodes CASSHPGSNTEAFF.

Many counts were recorded for this clonotype. The V gene is TRBV9, the J gene TRBJ2-5, with TRBD1 matching 7 bases. This CDR3 has 14 amino acids. From germline, CDR1 is SGDLS and CDR2 YYNGEE. Trimming took 7 bases from V and 2 from J; bases not matched to a gene: 8. CDR3 sequence reads: CASSPTGEQETQYF. The CDR3 DNA reads TGTGCCAGCTCACCAACAGGGGAACAAGAGACCCAGTACTTC.

A note on this clonotype: Just one base apart from a much larger clone, this may be a read error. The J gene is TRBJ2-1, the V gene TRBV5-6; the D is unclear. Germline CDR1 reads SGHDT; CDR2 reads YYEEEE. This CDR3 contains 15 residues. The V end lost 1 base, the J end lost 10 bases, and 18 bases lay between the germline ends. The CDR3 sequence: CASSLRTSLSYEQFF. The CDR3 nucleotides are TGTGCCAGCAGCTTGCGGACCAGTCTTTCCTACGAGCAGTTCTTC.

This clonotype was seen a handful of times. This chain joins TRBV28 and TRBJ1-5; the D is unclear. This CDR3 is built from 12 residues. The germline V gene encodes CDR1 MDHEN and CDR2 SYDVKM. V was pared by 10 bases and J by 7 bases, with 14 bases between. The CDR3, as DNA: TGTGCCACCGGACCCGTGGGGCAGCCCCAGCATTTT. It translates to CATGPVGQPQHF.